The T cell receptor beta chain under discussion was sequenced for a study of cytomegalovirus exposure and HLA in healthy donors. V shed 7 bases, J shed 5 bases, and the junction held 10 bases outside the gene matches. CDR1 is SGHNT and CDR2 is YYREEE in the germline V gene (reference sequence). The CDR3 has 14 residues. PCR involved 60 Vbeta and 13 Jbeta primers. TCRdb keeps only in-frame clones here, not all; method: immunoSEQ multiplex PCR. The sample has 170,000 or so clones, 80% seen once. The chain employs TRBV5-4 and TRBJ2-3; 7 bases agree with TRBD2. Specimen: PBMCs. The source is a man aged 30 to 39 in good health and CMV-seropositive. The CDR3 region is CASRRVGEGDTQYF. The CDR3 nucleotides read TGTGCCAGCCGCCGAGTGGGGGAGGGAGATACGCAGTATTTT.